This T cell receptor (beta chain) was sequenced in a study of shared clonotypes between healthy human individuals. Assay execution took place at the deep level. Produced via immunoSEQ multiplex PCR; TCRdb's table is partial and in-frame only. The sample lists 740,000 or so clones; around 73% were seen once. Trimming left V 4 bases short and J 12 bases short, with 20 bases between. Per germline, CDR1 SQVTM and CDR2 ANQGSEA. The CDR3 has 13 amino acids. Subsets obtained from CD4+ cells comprised CD45RA+ naive and CD45RA-negative memory cells. The TCR sequence derives from a woman in her 30s in good health. The sequenced material came from memory CD4+ T cells sorted from blood. Stated subset: CD45RA-negative fraction. The V gene is TRBV29-1, the J gene TRBJ2-3; the D gene is possibly TRBD1 (6 bases). CDR3: CSVVSGGDPAQYF. CDR3 sequence (DNA): TGCAGCGTTGTATCTGGGGGCGACCCTGCACAGTATTTT.